Here is one T cell receptor beta chain with its context. Its antigen is unidentified. Between the trimmed V and J ends, which lost 0 bases and 2 bases, there was a span of 6 bases. The CDR3 consists of 14 residues. Germline V gene data show CDR1 as SGDLS and CDR2 as YYNGEE. The data were obtained in a study of graft-versus-host responses after intestinal transplantation. Study-level information: Recipients across the board were started on anti-thymocyte globulin induction, then kept on tacrolimus and steroids for approximately three years.

Libraries were prepared by immunoSEQ multiplex PCR; TCRdb keeps only in-frame clonotypes and omits some of them. The sample lists 80,000 to 100,000 clones; 91% were seen once. Findings and limits, study-wide: Graft-donor T cell macrochimerism in patients accompanied high graft-versus-host to host-versus-graft clonal ratios in allografts. Some GvH clones were seen earlier in gut or blood, suggesting intestinal origin.

Material: unstimulated CD4+ T cells sorted from spleen or lymph node cells, obtained before transplant. The chain uses TRBV9 and TRBJ2-1, with D unclear. The TCR comes from a human donor who was the organ donor for an intestinal transplant. In DNA form, the CDR3 reads TGTGCCAGCAGCGTAGGACTGACCTACAATGAGCAGTTCTTC. Translating gives CASSVGLTYNEQFF.